The sample holds many counts of the clone carrying this T cell receptor beta chain. Its matching antigen is unknown. The CDR3 has 14 residues. The V gene's germline CDR1 is KGHSH and CDR2 LQKENI. The trim removed 3 bases at V and 9 bases at J, leaving 5 bases unmatched. This sample was included in a study of T cells in Graves' hyperthyroidism and ophthalmopathy. Investigators excluded patients with uncontrolled infection, other autoimmune disease, pregnancy or lactation. Amplification yielded TCR beta CDR3 regions, with RNA transcripts as the source. HTBI primers were used for first-round RT-PCR of the TCR CDR3. TCRdb passed the multiplex PCR reads through MiXCR, listing each CDR3 protein once. Among hundreds of thousands of distinct CDR3 sequences listed, more than 15% were seen once. Study-wide results and caveats: Most thyroid clonotypes with frequency above 0.001 were detected in blood. The authors' 13 V-J model separated ophthalmopathy from stable hyperthyroidism.

The chain is built from TRBV18 and TRBJ2-1; 10 bases agree with TRBD1. This sequence originates from a woman aged 18-35 years with Graves' ophthalmopathy. Sequenced sample: blood. CDR3 sequence: CASSPGTGAAEQFF. DNA for the CDR3: TGTGCCAGCTCACCCGGGACAGGGGCCGCTGAGCAGTTCTTC.